The present entry profiles one T cell receptor (beta chain) with its context. Its antigen is unknown. Its ends do not fully match the called genes, so a read error is possible. The CDR3 is 16 residues long. The germline V gene has CDR1 SEHNR and CDR2 FQNEAQ (reference sequence). This sample stems from a study of T cell responses to AZD1222 COVID-19 vaccine. General study points: Spike-wide vaccine-associated CD4 TCRs dominated at 160-218 and 743-854. Reportedly, nearly half the spike-specific TCRs target unmutated variant regions.

Only in-frame clones appear in the TCRdb table, and some are missing; sequencing was by immunoSEQ multiplex PCR. The repertoire holds 110,000 or so clones, with about 82% as singletons. V is TRBV7-9 and J is TRBJ1-2, with 7 bases identical to TRBD1. This TCR came from an adult who received the AZD1222 COVID-19 vaccine. The input for sequencing was peripheral blood, taken 28 days after the second AZD1222 dose. The CDR3 region has the DNA TGTGCCAGCGGCGGTATAAGGGACAGACCTAAATATGGCTACACCTTC. It is translated as CASGGIRDRPKYGYTF.